The present T cell receptor (beta chain) was sequenced within a study of cytomegalovirus exposure and HLA in healthy donors. Study at large: Per a later analysis, the roughly 670 first-cohort and approximately 120 validation repertoires shared one platform.

V lost 0 bases to trimming and J lost 7 bases; unmatched junction nucleotides: 7. This CDR3 comprises 17 residues. Germline V gene lookup returns CDR1 LGHNA and CDR2 YNFKEQ. Sequencing used immunoSEQ multiplex PCR; TCRdb keeps in-frame clones, though not all of them. The profile covers about 130,000 clones, with 85% to 90% appearing a single time and around 3.4% taken by the ten largest. About this clone: Antigen specificity is unknown.

Notes on the study in general: A classifier reportedly called cytomegalovirus status with high sensitivity and specificity. Rarity marked most TCR sequences, yet some public TCRs occurred in many donors.

Sequenced: PBMCs. The TCR sequence derives from a man aged 30-40 years in good health and CMV-seronegative. This sequence joins TRBV4-2 and TRBJ1-5; 12 positions match TRBD1. The CDR3 loop reads CASSQDWGQGARQPQHF. CDR3 in DNA: TGTGCCAGCAGCCAAGACTGGGGACAGGGGGCTCGGCAGCCCCAGCATTTT.